The clone carrying this TCR beta chain has only one observation. As yet, its antigen is unknown. V dropped 7 bases and J dropped 3; count of bases not matched to a gene: 12. The CDR3 is 16 residues long. Per the germline V gene, CDR1 is SGHNT and CDR2 is YYREEE (reference sequence). All the people who gave samples were healthy bone marrow donors. This entry comes from a study of cytomegalovirus exposure and HLA in healthy donors. Study in general: T cells numbering about 179 million yielded approximately 120 million unique TCR beta sequences in an earlier analysis.

Study results and limitations: A later analysis linked a missense variant in DCLRE1C to the trimming of TCR beta V and J genes.

The PCR ran on 60 Vbeta and 13 Jbeta primers. The protocol was immunoSEQ multiplex PCR, while the TCRdb copy is restricted to in-frame clones and leaves out a portion. The sample lists more than 150,000 clones, nearly 80% occurring once. This TCR derives from a woman aged 25-40 years in good health and CMV-seropositive. The V and J genes are TRBV5-4 and TRBJ2-5, with 10 bases lining up with TRBD2. The sample taken for sequencing was PBMCs. Here the CDR3 reads CASGGSGRRGEETQYF. CDR3 in DNA: TGTGCCAGCGGAGGTAGCGGGAGGAGGGGGGAAGAGACCCAGTACTTC.